This record concerns one TCR beta chain sequence. No antigen is known for it. The germline V gene encodes CDR1 GTSNPN and CDR2 SVGIG (reference sequence). This CDR3 comprises 13 residues. Germline trimming cut 4 bases from V and 5 bases from J; bases unmatched to any gene: 6. The data were taken from a study of radiotherapy plus CTLA-4 blockade in lung cancer. Overall study context: Overall, less than 20% of patients showed an objective response, while approximately 30% attained disease control. Findings of the study overall: There was expansion of tumor-derived TCR clones in blood after radiotherapy plus ipilimumab.

Chemo-refractory metastatic non-small-cell lung cancer patients received focal radiation with ipilimumab CTLA-4 blockade. Sequencing used immunoSEQ multiplex PCR; TCRdb keeps in-frame clones, though not all of them. Counted here are tens of thousands of clones, about 70% occurring once; the ten biggest clones make up more than 4.5%. This chain uses TRBV30 with TRBJ2-7, with 9 nucleotides matching TRBD1. This TCR derives from a human donor with non-small cell lung cancer whose response to radiotherapy plus ipilimumab could not be evaluated. The sample here was peripheral blood, taken from a patient treated with radiotherapy plus ipilimumab. In nucleotides, the CDR3 is TGTGCCTGGACCGGGACAGGGATGCACGAGCAGTACTTC. Its translation: CAWTGTGMHEQYF.